These 6 T cell receptor beta chains were all obtained from the same sample, sequenced in a study of T-cell memory formation after mild COVID-19. TCRdb re-called the 5' RACE reads with MiXCR, one entry per CDR3 protein. The sample gives about 110,000 distinct CDR3 sequences, under 15% of which show up once; around 26% is in the top ten. Sequencing was performed on PBMCs or a T cell subset sorted from them (not recorded which). All receptors derive from an adult woman who had mild COVID-19 (a few samples of this study predate the infection). Cell type and time point are not known.

This clonotype was detected a few times. The chain recombines TRBV11-2 with TRBJ1-6; D not certain. Germline CDR1 is SGHAT and CDR2 is FQNNGV. Trimming took off 2 bases at V and 10 bases at J, with 6 bases between the two ends. The CDR3 is 12 amino acids. This CDR3 reads CASSLPRSPLHF. CDR3 DNA: TGTGCCAGCAGCTTACCTCGCTCACCCCTCCACTTT.

This clonotype was detected ten times or more. V and J are TRBV7-9 and TRBJ2-1; D assignment may be TRBD1 or TRBD2 (6 bases each). V was shortened by 2 bases and J by 6 bases, with 20 bases between the two germline ends. The CDR3 is 17 amino acids. Germline V gene data show CDR1 as SEHNR and CDR2 as FQNEAQ (reference sequence). This chain's CDR3 is CASSLMGGAIFGNEQFF. CDR3 nucleotide sequence: TGTGCCAGCAGCTTAATGGGGGGCGCGATTTTCGGCAATGAGCAGTTCTTC.

V and J are TRBV5-6 and TRBJ2-7; a possible D gene is TRBD1 (6 bases). The V and J ends lost 4 bases and 2 bases respectively, with 19 bases between them. The CDR3 has 16 residues. CDR1 is SGHDT, CDR2 YYEEEE, per germline. CDR3 loop: CASSTLPGQLPYEQYF. CDR3 DNA: TGTGCCAGCAGCACGCTACCAGGACAGCTCCCCTACGAGCAGTACTTC.

This clonotype was counted between two and nine times. This chain connects TRBV7-9 to TRBJ2-3, with 11 bases lining up with TRBD2. The CDR3 sequence is 16 residues long. V trimming: 4 bases; J trimming: 3 bases; junction bases outside the gene matches: 6. CDR1 and CDR2 from the germline V gene are SEHNR and FQNEAQ (reference sequence). CDR3 loop: CASSSLLAGVTDTQYF. Here the CDR3 DNA reads TGTGCCAGCAGCTCTCTACTAGCGGGAGTGACAGATACGCAGTATTTT.

The V call is TRBV4-3, the J call TRBJ2-7; 8 nucleotides agree with TRBD2. The germline V gene has CDR1 LGHNA and CDR2 YSLEER. The CDR3 consists of 15 residues. The V gene end was trimmed by 1 base and the J gene end by 3 bases; junction bases not matched to a gene: 5. The CDR3 bases are TGCGCCAGCAGCCAAGTGATTAGCGGGGACTACGAGCAGTACTTC. It is translated as CASSQVISGDYEQYF.

The chain couples TRBV6-5 to TRBJ2-5; tentative D call: TRBD1 (6 bases). Germline CDR1 reads MNHEY; CDR2 reads SVGAGI. V was cut by 0 bases and J by 5 bases, with 10 bases left in between. This CDR3 contains 14 residues. The CDR3 bases are TGTGCCAGCAGTTACTCTGGACAGAGGGAGACCCAGTACTTC. This codes for CASSYSGQRETQYF.